This TCR beta chain was recorded in a study of blood T cell repertoires in COVID-19. The overall study: Italy, Spain and the United States were the sources of the convalescent and acute COVID-19 samples. From T cells, B-cell-depleted T cells, or PBMCs came the material, which was cDNA or gDNA.

In the source study's methods: Reference gene primer amplification yielded estimated nucleated cell counts. Assay: immunoSEQ multiplex PCR; the TCRdb copy retains only in-frame clones and omits some. V, J and clone size reflect that table, while D and trimming were determined from the DNA. The data contain around 130,000 clones, approximately 81% of them singletons. There are 16 residues in the CDR3. V gave up 1 base and J gave up 9 bases, with 19 bases separating them. Germline-derived CDR1 and CDR2 are MNHEY and SVGAGI. The V gene is TRBV6-5, the J gene TRBJ2-1; maybe TRBD2 (6 bases). The clonotype was recovered from a man in his 60s with acute or convalescent COVID-19. Sequenced sample: peripheral blood. The CDR3 here is CASSYLVVGRGVEQFF. CDR3 coding DNA: TGTGCCAGCAGTTACTTAGTAGTCGGGAGAGGGGTTGAGCAGTTCTTC.